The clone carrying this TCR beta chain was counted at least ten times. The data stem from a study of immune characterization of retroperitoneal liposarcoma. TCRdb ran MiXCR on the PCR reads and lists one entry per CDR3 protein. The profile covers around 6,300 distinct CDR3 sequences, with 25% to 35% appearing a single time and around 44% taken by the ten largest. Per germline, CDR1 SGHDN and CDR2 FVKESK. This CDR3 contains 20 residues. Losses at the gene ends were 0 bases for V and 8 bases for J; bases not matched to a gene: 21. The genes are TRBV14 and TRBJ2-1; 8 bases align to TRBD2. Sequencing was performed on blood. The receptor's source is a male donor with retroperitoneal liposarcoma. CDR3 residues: CASSQDLPGVYAGGGDEQFF. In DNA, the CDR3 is TGTGCCAGCAGCCAAGATCTTCCAGGGGTTTACGCGGGAGGTGGCGATGAGCAGTTCTTC.